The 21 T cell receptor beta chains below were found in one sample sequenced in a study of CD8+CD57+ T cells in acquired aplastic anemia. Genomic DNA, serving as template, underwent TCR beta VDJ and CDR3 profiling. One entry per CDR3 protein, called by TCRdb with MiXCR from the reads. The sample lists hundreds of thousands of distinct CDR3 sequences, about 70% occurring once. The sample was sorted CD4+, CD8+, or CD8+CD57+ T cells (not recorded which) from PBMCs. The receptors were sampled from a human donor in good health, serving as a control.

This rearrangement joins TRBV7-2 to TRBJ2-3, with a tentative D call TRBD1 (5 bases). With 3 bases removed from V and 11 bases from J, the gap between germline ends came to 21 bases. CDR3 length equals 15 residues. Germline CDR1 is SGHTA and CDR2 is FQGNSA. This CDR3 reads CASSFRDGLPDLQYF. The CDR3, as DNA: TGTGCCAGCAGCTTCAGGGATGGGCTCCCAGATCTGCAGTATTTT.

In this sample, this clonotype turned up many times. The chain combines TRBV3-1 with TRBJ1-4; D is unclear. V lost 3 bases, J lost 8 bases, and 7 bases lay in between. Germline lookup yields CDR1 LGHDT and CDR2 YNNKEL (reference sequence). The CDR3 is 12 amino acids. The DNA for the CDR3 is TGTGCCAGCAGCCACGGCCCAGAAAAACTGTTTTTT. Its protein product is CASSHGPEKLFF.

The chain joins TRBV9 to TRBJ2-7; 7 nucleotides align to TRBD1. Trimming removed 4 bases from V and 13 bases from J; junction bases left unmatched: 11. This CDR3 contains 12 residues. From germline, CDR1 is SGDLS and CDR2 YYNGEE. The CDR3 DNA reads TGTGCCAGCAGCACAGACAGGGAACTGAACTACTTC. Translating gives CASSTDRELNYF. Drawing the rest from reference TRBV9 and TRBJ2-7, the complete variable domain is DSGVTQTPKHLITATGQRVTLRCSPRSGDLSVYWYQQSLDQGLQFLIQYYNGEERAKGNILERFSAQQFPDLHSELNLSSLELGDSALYFCASSTDRELNYFGPGTRLTVT.

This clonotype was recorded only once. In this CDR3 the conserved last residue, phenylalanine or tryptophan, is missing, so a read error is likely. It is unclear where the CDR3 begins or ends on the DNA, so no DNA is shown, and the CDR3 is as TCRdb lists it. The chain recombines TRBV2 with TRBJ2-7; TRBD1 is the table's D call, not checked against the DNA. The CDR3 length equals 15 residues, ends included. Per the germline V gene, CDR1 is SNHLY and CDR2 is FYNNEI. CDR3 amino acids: CASSLDQRGTQYFEP.

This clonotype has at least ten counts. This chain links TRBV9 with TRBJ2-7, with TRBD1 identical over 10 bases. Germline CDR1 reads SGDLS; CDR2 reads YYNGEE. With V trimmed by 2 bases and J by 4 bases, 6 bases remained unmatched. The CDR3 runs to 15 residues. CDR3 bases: TGTGCCAGCAGCGTCCATGACAGGGGGCTATACGAGCAGTACTTC. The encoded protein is CASSVHDRGLYEQYF. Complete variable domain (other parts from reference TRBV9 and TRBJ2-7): DSGVTQTPKHLITATGQRVTLRCSPRSGDLSVYWYQQSLDQGLQFLIQYYNGEERAKGNILERFSAQQFPDLHSELNLSSLELGDSALYFCASSVHDRGLYEQYFGPGTRLTVT.

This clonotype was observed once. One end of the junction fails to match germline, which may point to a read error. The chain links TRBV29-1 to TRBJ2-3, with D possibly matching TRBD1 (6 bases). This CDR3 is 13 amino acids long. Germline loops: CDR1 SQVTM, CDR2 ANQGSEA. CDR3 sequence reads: CSGEKGGTDTQYF. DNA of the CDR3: TGCAGCGGTGAAAAGGGGGGCACAGATACGCAGTATTTT.

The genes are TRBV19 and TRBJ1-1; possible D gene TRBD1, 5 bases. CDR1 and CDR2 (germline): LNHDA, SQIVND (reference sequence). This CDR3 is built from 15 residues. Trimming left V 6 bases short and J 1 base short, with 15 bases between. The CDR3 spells CASSPGGVSNTEAFF. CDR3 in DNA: TGTGCCAGTAGCCCCGGGGGGGTTTCGAACACTGAAGCTTTCTTT.

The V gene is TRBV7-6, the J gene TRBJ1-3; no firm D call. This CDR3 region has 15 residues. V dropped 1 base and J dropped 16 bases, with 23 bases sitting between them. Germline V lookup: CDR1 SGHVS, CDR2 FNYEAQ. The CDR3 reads CASSLVGGLNTEAYF. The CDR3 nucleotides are TGTGCCAGCAGCTTAGTGGGAGGTCTGAACACTGAAGCTTATTTT.

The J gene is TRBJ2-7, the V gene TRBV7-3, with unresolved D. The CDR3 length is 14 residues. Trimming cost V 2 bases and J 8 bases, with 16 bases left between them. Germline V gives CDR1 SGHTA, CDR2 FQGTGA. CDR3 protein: CASSLDPGRPQQYF. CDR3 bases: TGTGCCAGCAGCTTAGACCCCGGTCGGCCCCAGCAGTACTTC.

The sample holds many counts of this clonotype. In nucleotides, the CDR3 is TGTGCCAGCAGTTTAGCGGGTAGCGGGGGGGCCCCAGATACGCAGTATTTT. Its protein product is CASSLAGSGGAPDTQYF. V is TRBV12-3 or TRBV12-4 and J is TRBJ2-3, with TRBD2 identical over 11 bases. The V and J ends lost 0 bases and 4 bases, in that order; junction bases with no gene match: 6. CDR3 length: 17 residues.

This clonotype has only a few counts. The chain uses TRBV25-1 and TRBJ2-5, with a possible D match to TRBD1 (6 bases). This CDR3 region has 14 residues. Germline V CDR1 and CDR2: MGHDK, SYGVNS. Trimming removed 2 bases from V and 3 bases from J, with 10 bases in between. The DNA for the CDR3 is TGTGCCAGCAGTGAACCCAACAGGGAAGAGACCCAGTACTTC. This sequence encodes CASSEPNREETQYF.

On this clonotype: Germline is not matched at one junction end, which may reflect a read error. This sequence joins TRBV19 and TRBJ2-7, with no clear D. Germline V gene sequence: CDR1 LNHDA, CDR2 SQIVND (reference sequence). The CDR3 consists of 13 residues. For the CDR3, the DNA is TGTGCCAGTAGAGAAACGGCGTTCACCGAACAGTTCTTT. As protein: CASRETAFTEQFF. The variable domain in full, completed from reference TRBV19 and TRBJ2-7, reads DGGITQSPKYLFRKEGQNVTLSCEQNLNHDAMYWYRQDPGQGLRLIYYSQIVNDFQKGDIAEGYSVSREKKESFPLTVTSAQKNPTAFYLCASRETAFTEQFFGPGTRLTVT.

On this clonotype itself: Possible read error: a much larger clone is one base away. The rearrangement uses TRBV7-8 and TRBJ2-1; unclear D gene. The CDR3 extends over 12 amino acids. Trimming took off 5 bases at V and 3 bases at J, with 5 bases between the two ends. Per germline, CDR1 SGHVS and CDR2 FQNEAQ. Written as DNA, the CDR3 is TGTGCCAGCAGCCATAGCTACAATGAGCAGTTCTTC. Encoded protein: CASSHSYNEQFF.

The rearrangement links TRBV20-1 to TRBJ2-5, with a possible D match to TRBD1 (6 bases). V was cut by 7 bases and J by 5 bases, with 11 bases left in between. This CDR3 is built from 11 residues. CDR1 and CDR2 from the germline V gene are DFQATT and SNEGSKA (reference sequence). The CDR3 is CSEAGVETQYF. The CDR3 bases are TGCAGTGAGGCAGGGGTGGAGACCCAGTACTTC.

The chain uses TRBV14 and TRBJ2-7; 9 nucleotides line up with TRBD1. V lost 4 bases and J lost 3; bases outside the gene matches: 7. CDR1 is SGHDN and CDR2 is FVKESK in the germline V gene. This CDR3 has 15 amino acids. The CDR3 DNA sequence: TGTGCCAGCAGCCCAAGTGGGGGACAGGGCTACGAGCAGTACTTC. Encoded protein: CASSPSGGQGYEQYF. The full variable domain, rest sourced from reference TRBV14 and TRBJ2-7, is EAGVTQFPSHSVIEKGQTVTLRCDPISGHDNLYWYRRVMGKEIKFLLHFVKESKQDESGMPNNRFLAERTGGTYSTLKVQPAELEDSGVYFCASSPSGGQGYEQYFGPGTRLTVT.

CDR3 bases: TGTGCCTGGAGTGCCGACGGGGCATCCTACGAGCAGTACTTC. This gives the protein CAWSADGASYEQYF. This chain connects TRBV30 to TRBJ2-7, with D perhaps matching TRBD1 or TRBD2 (5 bases each). This CDR3 comprises 14 residues. Germline CDR1 reads GTSNPN; CDR2 reads SVGIG (reference sequence). Trimming took 1 base from V and 1 from J, leaving 11 bases between them.

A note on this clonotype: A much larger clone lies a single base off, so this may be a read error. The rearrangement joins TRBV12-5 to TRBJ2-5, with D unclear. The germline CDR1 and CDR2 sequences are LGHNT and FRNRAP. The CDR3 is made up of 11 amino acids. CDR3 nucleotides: TGTGCTAGTGGTTTGGCAGAGCCCCAGTACTTC. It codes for CASGLAEPQYF.

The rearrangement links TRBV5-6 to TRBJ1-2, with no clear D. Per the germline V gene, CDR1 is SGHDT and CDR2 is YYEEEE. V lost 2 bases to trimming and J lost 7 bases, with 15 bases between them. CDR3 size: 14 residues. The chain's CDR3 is CASSFQTGIVGYTF. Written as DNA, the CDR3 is TGTGCCAGCAGCTTCCAGACGGGGATCGTTGGCTACACCTTC.

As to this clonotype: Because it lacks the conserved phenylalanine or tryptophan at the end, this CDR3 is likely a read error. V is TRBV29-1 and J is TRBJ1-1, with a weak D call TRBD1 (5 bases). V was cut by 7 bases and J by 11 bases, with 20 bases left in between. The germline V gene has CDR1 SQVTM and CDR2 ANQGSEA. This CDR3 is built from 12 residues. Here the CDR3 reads CSGRDADNDAFT. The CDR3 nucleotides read TGCAGCGGAAGGGATGCGGACAATGATGCTTTCACT.

The CDR3 coding sequence is TGTGCCAGCAGCCAGGGGACAACCAAAGAGACCCAGTACTTC. Protein product: CASSQGTTKETQYF. V usage is TRBV5-6 and J usage is TRBJ2-5; the D gene is possibly TRBD1 (6 bases). Germline V gives CDR1 SGHDT, CDR2 YYEEEE. CDR3 length: 14 amino acids. The ends were cut back, 4 bases at V and 3 bases at J, with 13 bases in the middle.

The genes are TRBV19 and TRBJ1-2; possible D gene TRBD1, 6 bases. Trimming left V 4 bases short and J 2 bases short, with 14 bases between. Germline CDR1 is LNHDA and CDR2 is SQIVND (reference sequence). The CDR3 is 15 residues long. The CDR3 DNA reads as TGTGCCAGTAGTACCCACCTGGACAGAAACTATGGCTACACCTTC. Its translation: CASSTHLDRNYGYTF.